The sequence of this TCR beta chain was determined in a study of blood T cell repertoires in COVID-19. With 0 bases removed from V and 6 bases from J, the gap between germline ends came to 12 bases. The CDR3 has 15 amino acids. CDR1 and CDR2 from the germline V gene are MNHEY and SVGAGI. TCRdb keeps only in-frame clones here, not all; method: immunoSEQ multiplex PCR. Of more than 80,000 clones listed, roughly four fifths are singletons. This chain connects TRBV6-5 to TRBJ2-4; D is possibly TRBD1 (6 bases). The receptor comes from a man aged 45-60 years with active or convalescent COVID-19. Sample: peripheral blood. The CDR3 reads CASSYSRDKLNIQYF. The CDR3 DNA sequence: TGTGCCAGCAGTTACTCCAGGGACAAACTAAACATTCAGTACTTC.